These T cell receptor beta chains were read from a single sample in a study of blood T cell repertoires in COVID-19. Profiled with immunoSEQ multiplex PCR; TCRdb holds only in-frame clones, not every one. The table includes over 150,000 clones, 87% detected once. Material: peripheral blood. The origin of the receptors is a woman in her sixties or seventies who had recovered from COVID-19. CDR3s include the opening cysteine and the closing phenylalanine or tryptophan. The D gene is left open where the match is weak. Not all rows give a size; the values are once, few, many and, for expanded clones, a class.

V: TRBV9
J: TRBJ1-1
D: TRBD1
size: -
DNA: TGTGCCAGCAGCGTAGGGGGACAGGGGAGGATGGCAGGAGCTTTCTTT
CDR3: CASSVGGQGRMAGAFF

V: TRBV18
J: TRBJ2-1
D: TRBD1
size: -
DNA: TGTGCCAGCTCACCACCGGCCCGGGACAGGAGCAATGAGCAGTTCTTC
CDR3: CASSPPARDRSNEQFF

V: TRBV6-1
J: TRBJ1-1
D: -
size: -
DNA: TGTGCCAGCAGTGAGCAGGGGTTCAACACTGAAGCTTTCTTT
CDR3: CASSEQGFNTEAFF

V: TRBV27
J: TRBJ1-1
D: TRBD1
size: -
DNA: TGTGCCAGCAGTTTGTATACAGGGGGCTGGACTGAAGCTTTCTTT
CDR3: CASSLYTGGWTEAFF

V: TRBV5-1
J: TRBJ1-1
D: TRBD1
size: -
DNA: TGCGCCAGCAGCGAGCAGACAGGGGGGAACACTGAAGCTTTCTTT
CDR3: CASSEQTGGNTEAFF

V: TRBV18
J: TRBJ2-7
D: -
size: -
DNA: TGTGCCAGCTCACCTTCCTTGGCACAGCGGGTACACGAGCAGTACTTC
CDR3: CASSPSLAQRVHEQYF

V: TRBV19
J: TRBJ2-7
D: TRBD1
size: -
DNA: TGTGCCAGTAGTACGGGGACAGGGGCAACCTACGAGCAGTACTTC
CDR3: CASSTGTGATYEQYF

V: TRBV15
J: TRBJ1-1
D: -
size: -
DNA: TGTGCCACCAGCAGAGATCCCGCTTCGGAGGTAGCTTTCTTT
CDR3: CATSRDPASEVAFF

V: TRBV7-9
J: TRBJ1-3
D: TRBD1
size: -
DNA: TGTGCCAGCAGCCTTGGACAGGGGCGAGGCTCTGGAAACACCATATATTTT
CDR3: CASSLGQGRGSGNTIYF

V: TRBV5-1
J: TRBJ1-1
D: TRBD1
size: -
DNA: TGCGCCAGCAGCTTGGAGGGGGCTGTCACTGAAGCTTTCTTT
CDR3: CASSLEGAVTEAFF

V: TRBV24-1
J: TRBJ2-2
D: -
size: -
DNA: TGTGCCACCAGTGATTTCTTCGGGTCAGCATCGAACACCGGGGAGCTGTTTTTT
CDR3: CATSDFFGSASNTGELFF

V: TRBV27
J: TRBJ1-4
D: TRBD1
size: -
DNA: TGTGCCAGCAGTTCTCACAGGGGGCGGCGGTTATGTGAAAAACTGTTTTTT
CDR3: CASSSHRGRRLCEKLFF

V: TRBV28
J: TRBJ1-5
D: -
size: -
DNA: TGTGCCAGCAGTATGCAGGGGAAGAGCAATCAGCCCCAGCATTTT
CDR3: CASSMQGKSNQPQHF

V: TRBV18
J: TRBJ2-2
D: -
size: -
DNA: TGTGCCAGCTCACCTCATTCGAACACCGGGGAGCTGTTTTTT
CDR3: CASSPHSNTGELFF

V: TRBV5-6
J: TRBJ2-1
D: TRBD1
size: -
DNA: TGTGCCAGCAGCCTCCTCTCCGGGACAGGCTACAATGAGCAGTTCTTC
CDR3: CASSLLSGTGYNEQFF

V: TRBV2
J: TRBJ2-4
D: TRBD2
size: -
DNA: TGTGCCAGCAGCCTAGCGGGGGGAATGGGGGACATTCAGTACTTC
CDR3: CASSLAGGMGDIQYF

V: TRBV7-9
J: TRBJ2-7
D: -
size: -
DNA: TGTGCCAGCAGCTTGGGGGCCTCCTACGAGCAGTACTTC
CDR3: CASSLGASYEQYF

V: TRBV24-1
J: TRBJ2-2
D: -
size: -
DNA: TGTGCCACCAGTGGCCCAGCGAACACCGGGGAGCTGTTTTTT
CDR3: CATSGPANTGELFF

V: TRBV12-1
J: TRBJ1-5
D: -
size: -
DNA: -
CDR3: CASSFATGNQPQHF

V: TRBV4-2
J: TRBJ2-5
D: TRBD2
size: -
DNA: TGTGCCAGCAGCCAAGTTAAAGCGGGGGGCCTCCAAGAGACCCAGTACTTC
CDR3: CASSQVKAGGLQETQYF

V: TRBV6-5
J: TRBJ2-7
D: TRBD1
size: -
DNA: TGTGCCAGCAGTTACGGGACAGGGGGGACCTACGAGCAGTACTTC
CDR3: CASSYGTGGTYEQYF

V: TRBV5-1
J: TRBJ2-7
D: TRBD1
size: -
DNA: TGCGCCAGCAGCTTGACAGGGGGCATCGACGAGCAGTACTTC
CDR3: CASSLTGGIDEQYF

V: TRBV27
J: TRBJ2-2
D: TRBD1
size: -
DNA: TGTGCCAGCAGTTCAAGAGCAGGGGGCCGGCCCGGGGAGCTGTTTTTT
CDR3: CASSSRAGGRPGELFF

V: TRBV5-1
J: TRBJ2-1
D: TRBD2
size: -
DNA: TGCGCCAGCAGCTTGGCCGATCTAGCGGGGGGCGAATGGTTCTTC
CDR3: CASSLADLAGGEWFF

V: TRBV3-1/TRBV3-2
J: TRBJ2-5
D: -
size: -
DNA: TGTGCCAGCAGCCTTAACCGGGGAGGGGGAGGGACCCAGTACTTC
CDR3: CASSLNRGGGGTQYF

V: TRBV5-1
J: TRBJ2-1
D: TRBD2
size: few
DNA: TGCGCCAGCTTTTTAGCGGGGCAAGAGCAGTTCTTC
CDR3: CASFLAGQEQFF

V: TRBV7-7
J: TRBJ2-2
D: TRBD2
size: -
DNA: TGTGCCAGCAGCCCTACTAGCGCAGATAACACCGGGGAGCTGTTTTTT
CDR3: CASSPTSADNTGELFF

V: TRBV4-3
J: TRBJ1-6
D: -
size: -
DNA: TGCGCCAGCAGCTTAGCGTGGGACTCTAGTTCACCCCTCCACTTT
CDR3: CASSLAWDSSSPLHF

V: TRBV6-2/TRBV6-3
J: TRBJ1-2
D: -
size: -
DNA: TGTGCCAGCAGTTACTCGCCGTCCGCCGGCGGGAACTATGGCTACACCTTC
CDR3: CASSYSPSAGGNYGYTF

V: TRBV10-3
J: TRBJ2-5
D: TRBD1
size: -
DNA: TGTGCCATCAGTGAGGGACAGGGAGGCGAGACCCAGTACTTC
CDR3: CAISEGQGGETQYF

V: TRBV5-1
J: TRBJ2-1
D: -
size: -
DNA: TGCGCCAGCAGCTTGGCCCCGGGGAGCTCCTACAATGAGCAGTTCTTC
CDR3: CASSLAPGSSYNEQFF

V: TRBV5-1
J: TRBJ2-1
D: -
size: -
DNA: TGCGCCAGCAGCTTGGGCACTAACAGGGAGAATGAGCAGTTCTTC
CDR3: CASSLGTNRENEQFF

V: TRBV11-3
J: TRBJ1-2
D: -
size: few
DNA: TGTGCCAGCACCTCGGCTTCCTGGACAGTCTCCGCTAACTATGGCTACACCTTC
CDR3: CASTSASWTVSANYGYTF

V: TRBV28
J: TRBJ1-1
D: -
size: -
DNA: TGTGCCAGCAGTTTATTTGCGGGGTCCGAAGCTTTCTTT
CDR3: CASSLFAGSEAFF

V: TRBV4-2
J: TRBJ2-7
D: TRBD2
size: -
DNA: TGTGCCAGCAGCCAAGAAGTCCCAGGAGCGGGGAGATACGAGCAGTACTTC
CDR3: CASSQEVPGAGRYEQYF

V: TRBV19
J: TRBJ1-1
D: TRBD1
size: once
DNA: TGTGCCAGTAGTGACACAGGGGCGGGGAACACTGAAGCTTTCTTT
CDR3: CASSDTGAGNTEAFF

V: TRBV4-2
J: TRBJ2-1
D: TRBD2
size: -
DNA: TGTGCCAGCAGCCAAGGCGGGGGGGCCGGAAATGAGCAGTTCTTC
CDR3: CASSQGGGAGNEQFF

V: TRBV6-2/TRBV6-3
J: TRBJ2-5
D: -
size: -
DNA: TGTGCCAGCAGTCACCTAGGCGGGGACCAAGAGACCCAGTACTTC
CDR3: CASSHLGGDQETQYF

V: TRBV29-1
J: TRBJ2-1
D: -
size: -
DNA: TGCAGCGTTGCGGGTCGCTTGGTTGCAAACAATGAGCAGTTCTTC
CDR3: CSVAGRLVANNEQFF

V: TRBV5-1
J: TRBJ1-2
D: TRBD1
size: -
DNA: TGCGCCAGCAGCGTTTCAGGGGGCGACTATGGCTACACCTTC
CDR3: CASSVSGGDYGYTF

V: TRBV4-3
J: TRBJ2-3
D: TRBD2
size: -
DNA: TGCGCCAGCAGCCAAGATTACCGGGGGGGTACAGATACGCAGTATTTT
CDR3: CASSQDYRGGTDTQYF

V: TRBV7-9
J: TRBJ2-3
D: -
size: -
DNA: TGTGCCAGCACCTCACTTACCACAGATACGCAGTATTTT
CDR3: CASTSLTTDTQYF

V: TRBV3-1/TRBV3-2
J: TRBJ2-7
D: -
size: -
DNA: TGTGCCAGCAGCCAAGGAGGGATCTCGGAGCAGTACTTC
CDR3: CASSQGGISEQYF

V: TRBV28
J: TRBJ1-2
D: -
size: -
DNA: TGTGCCAGCAGTTTGTCCCAACAACAGGGAGGCTACACCTTC
CDR3: CASSLSQQQGGYTF

V: TRBV5-4
J: TRBJ2-2
D: TRBD1
size: -
DNA: TGTGCCAGCAGCCCACCCGGGGACAGGGGGACCGGGGAGCTGTTTTTT
CDR3: CASSPPGDRGTGELFF

V: TRBV6-8
J: TRBJ2-5
D: TRBD2
size: -
DNA: TGTGCCAGCCCGGGGTTCGGGGGGGCCCATCCACAAGGAGAGACCCAGTACTTC
CDR3: CASPGFGGAHPQGETQYF

V: TRBV10-3
J: TRBJ1-2
D: TRBD1
size: few
DNA: TGTGCCATTGGACAGGGGGACTATGGCTACACCTTC
CDR3: CAIGQGDYGYTF

V: TRBV5-6
J: TRBJ1-6
D: TRBD1
size: -
DNA: TGTGCCAGCAGCTTGGTGCGACAGGGAAATTCACCCCTCCACTTT
CDR3: CASSLVRQGNSPLHF

V: TRBV24-1
J: TRBJ1-1
D: -
size: -
DNA: TGTGCCACCAGTGAACCCAGGGGATTTAGAGCTTTCTTT
CDR3: CATSEPRGFRAFF

V: TRBV2
J: TRBJ1-5
D: TRBD1
size: -
DNA: TGTGCCAGCAGTGGCCCCCGGGACAGGGCTGCTCAGCCCCAGCATTTT
CDR3: CASSGPRDRAAQPQHF

V: TRBV3-1/TRBV3-2
J: TRBJ2-5
D: -
size: -
DNA: TGTGCCAGCAGCCAGAACAGGGTAGCGCCCCAGTACTTC
CDR3: CASSQNRVAPQYF

V: TRBV18
J: TRBJ2-3
D: -
size: -
DNA: TGTGCCAGCTCACCTCACCGCCTGGGGAGGATACAAGATACGCAGTATTTT
CDR3: CASSPHRLGRIQDTQYF

V: TRBV18
J: TRBJ2-5
D: -
size: -
DNA: TGTGCCAGCTCTCCGGTCGGCGGTAAAGAGACCCAGTACTTC
CDR3: CASSPVGGKETQYF

V: TRBV5-1
J: TRBJ2-2
D: -
size: -
DNA: TGCGCCAGCAGCTTGATATCGGGGACCGGGGAGCTGTTTTTT
CDR3: CASSLISGTGELFF

V: TRBV5-1
J: TRBJ2-7
D: -
size: -
DNA: TGCGCCAGCAGCTTGGGGCTAGCGAATTACGAGCAGTACTTC
CDR3: CASSLGLANYEQYF